These 30 T cell receptor beta chains were sequenced from one sample in a study of blood T cell repertoires in COVID-19. Clones were read by immunoSEQ multiplex PCR, and TCRdb kept only the in-frame ones, dropping some. In the table there are roughly 300,000 clones, 80% to 90% of which are singletons. The specimen sequenced was peripheral blood. The source of these receptors is a woman aged 45 to 65 with acute or convalescent COVID-19.

This clone was detected only a few times. This chain links TRBV30 with TRBJ2-5, with a possible D match to TRBD2 (5 bases). Per germline, CDR1 GTSNPN and CDR2 SVGIG (reference sequence). The CDR3 extends over 16 amino acids. V lost 1 base and J lost 5, with 20 bases in between. CDR3 DNA: TGTGCCTGGAGTGGCGATTACGGAAGTCGGAGGGAGACCCAGTACTTC. Translating it yields CAWSGDYGSRRETQYF.

The chain combines TRBV19 with TRBJ2-1; possibly TRBD1 for D (6 bases). The CDR3 runs 14 residues. In germline, CDR1 is LNHDA, CDR2 SQIVND (reference sequence). The V end was cut by 3 bases, the J end by 8 bases, with 14 bases between. The CDR3 reads CASSIGQLSDEQFF. CDR3 bases: TGTGCCAGTAGTATCGGACAGCTTTCCGATGAGCAGTTCTTC.

J is TRBJ2-1 and V is TRBV19; 10 bases match TRBD2. The CDR3 extends over 16 amino acids. The J segment lost 5 bases and the V segment lost 6 bases, leaving 10 bases of the junction unmatched. Germline V gene lookup returns CDR1 LNHDA and CDR2 SQIVND (reference sequence). CDR3 residues: CASSIGLAGAHNEQFF. For the CDR3, the DNA is TGTGCCAGTAGCATTGGTCTAGCGGGAGCCCACAATGAGCAGTTCTTC.

The V call is TRBV6-5, the J call TRBJ1-5, with 8 bases identical to TRBD1. This CDR3 contains 13 residues. The germline V gene encodes CDR1 MNHEY and CDR2 SVGAGI. Trimming cost V 6 bases and J 5 bases; bases outside gene matches: 3. As DNA, the CDR3 is TGTGCCAGCAGGGGGACAGGCCATCAGCCCCAGCATTTT. It encodes CASRGTGHQPQHF.

V gene TRBV29-1 combines with J gene TRBJ1-4; a weak D match, TRBD1 (5 bases). The CDR3 totals 13 residues. CDR1 is SQVTM, CDR2 ANQGSEA, per germline. The V and J ends lost 5 bases and 4 bases respectively, with 11 bases between them. This CDR3 is CSVKGLGNEKLFF. DNA for the CDR3: TGCAGCGTTAAGGGGTTAGGTAATGAAAAACTGTTTTTT.

The rearrangement uses TRBV21-1 and TRBJ2-5; TRBD1 is the table's D call, not checked against the DNA. TRBV21-1 is a pseudogene segment. The CDR3 sequence is 13 residues long. This CDR3 reads CARVRTEQETQYF. The CDR3 nucleotides are TGTGCCAGAGTGCGGACAGAGCAAGAGACCCAGTACTTC.

The rearrangement links TRBV19 to TRBJ1-2; D is unclear. V was shortened by 2 bases and J by 4 bases, with 20 bases between the two germline ends. Germline CDR1 LNHDA, CDR2 SQIVND (reference sequence). The CDR3 contains 17 residues. In nucleotides, the CDR3 is TGTGCCAGTAGTATACCCCGGTGGCGGAGTAATTCCTATGGCTACACCTTC. Its protein is CASSIPRWRSNSYGYTF. Full variable domain (outside the CDR3, taken from reference TRBV19 and TRBJ1-2): DGGITQSPKYLFRKEGQNVTLSCEQNLNHDAMYWYRQDPGQGLRLIYYSQIVNDFQKGDIAEGYSVSREKKESFPLTVTSAQKNPTAFYLCASSIPRWRSNSYGYTFGSGTRLTVV.

The rearrangement joins TRBV7-9 to TRBJ2-5; 12 bases align to TRBD2. The germline CDR1 and CDR2 sequences are SEHNR and FQNEAQ (reference sequence). The CDR3 totals 14 residues. The CDR3 reads CASRASGGDQTQYF. The CDR3 coding sequence is TGTGCGTCTCGAGCTAGCGGGGGGGATCAGACCCAGTACTTC.

This clone was detected a few times. The V gene is TRBV15, the J gene TRBJ1-3; D is ambiguous. The CDR3 loop spans 13 amino acids. Germline V CDR1 and CDR2: LNHNV, YYDKDF (reference sequence). Trimming removed 4 bases at V and 8 bases at J, with 12 bases between. The CDR3 DNA reads TGTGCCACCAGCAACGGGGTTGAGGACACCATATATTTT. Translating it yields CATSNGVEDTIYF.

The rearrangement uses TRBV5-1 and TRBJ2-7; 7 positions agree with TRBD1. From germline, CDR1 is SGHRS and CDR2 YFSETQ. The CDR3 loop spans 15 amino acids. V gave up 4 bases and J gave up 3 bases; unmatched junction bases: 10. CDR3 sequence reads: CASSPRTGFNYEQYF. In DNA, the CDR3 is TGCGCCAGCAGCCCCCGGACAGGATTTAACTACGAGCAGTACTTC. Using reference TRBV5-1 and TRBJ2-7 for the parts outside the CDR3, the full variable domain is KAGVTQTPRYLIKTRGQQVTLSCSPISGHRSVSWYQQTPGQGLQFLFEYFSETQRNKGNFPGRFSGRQFSNSRSEMNVSTLELGDSALYLCASSPRTGFNYEQYFGPGTRLTVT.

The chain links TRBV12-3 or TRBV12-4 to TRBJ1-4; possibly TRBD1 for D (5 bases). Deletions cut 4 bases from V and 8 bases from J, with 11 bases between. CDR3 size: 13 residues. The CDR3 DNA follows: TGTGCCAGCAGTTCTCGCGGGGGGGAAAAACTGTTTTTT. Its protein is CASSSRGGEKLFF.

The chain joins TRBV6-1 to TRBJ1-5; D ambiguous. Germline assignment: CDR1 MNHNS and CDR2 SASEGT. Trimming took off 3 bases at V and 4 bases at J, with 4 bases between the two ends. This CDR3 contains 12 residues. CDR3 sequence (DNA): TGTGCCAGCAGTGATCGGAATCAGCCCCAGCATTTT. Its protein product is CASSDRNQPQHF.

The genes are TRBV6-6 and TRBJ1-4; D gene uncertain. Trimming removed 4 bases at V and 0 bases at J, with 12 bases between. CDR1 is MNHNY and CDR2 is SVGAGI in the germline V gene (reference sequence). The CDR3 is 16 residues long. The CDR3 region has the DNA TGTGCCAGCAGTTCCCCTAGGTTTGCAACTAATGAAAAACTGTTTTTT. Translating gives CASSSPRFATNEKLFF.

The chain is built from TRBV7-8 and TRBJ2-7; 10 bases agree with TRBD2. The trim removed 4 bases at V and 3 bases at J, leaving 6 bases unmatched. This CDR3 has 15 residues. Germline CDR1 is SGHVS and CDR2 is FQNEAQ. The chain's CDR3 is CASSYPGLAVYEQYF. CDR3 DNA sequence: TGTGCCAGCAGCTACCCCGGACTAGCGGTCTACGAGCAGTACTTC.

The chain joins TRBV5-4 to TRBJ2-3, with unresolved D. The CDR3 is 13 amino acids. CDR1 SGHNT and CDR2 YYREEE come from the germline V gene (reference sequence). Trimming cost V 5 bases and J 2 bases, with 9 bases left between them. DNA of the CDR3: TGTGCCAGCAGAGCTCGAGACACAGATACGCAGTATTTT. It is translated as CASRARDTDTQYF.

V is TRBV12-3 or TRBV12-4 and J is TRBJ2-2; D is uncertain. This CDR3 has 13 residues. The V end lost 6 bases, the J end lost 6 bases, and 11 bases lay between the germline ends. For the CDR3, the DNA is TGTGCCAGCAGACCTAGAACTGCCGGGGAGCTGTTTTTT. Its protein is CASRPRTAGELFF.

The count of this clone is one. The rearrangement joins TRBV14 to TRBJ2-5; D remains unclear. The V end was cut by 1 base, the J end by 2 bases, with 11 bases between. CDR1 is SGHDN and CDR2 is FVKESK in the germline V gene. The CDR3 spans 15 residues. In nucleotides, the CDR3 is TGTGCCAGCAGCCAAGTGAACGCGCGACAAGAGACCCAGTACTTC. Translation gives CASSQVNARQETQYF.

The J gene is TRBJ2-7, the V gene TRBV9; 7 bases match TRBD1. Germline-derived CDR1 and CDR2 are SGDLS and YYNGEE. Unmatched junction bases numbered 5, after V lost 4 bases and J lost 1 base. CDR3 length equals 14 residues. The CDR3 loop reads CASSRQGGSYEQYF. The CDR3 DNA is TGTGCCAGCAGCAGACAGGGTGGGTCCTACGAGCAGTACTTC. Full variable domain (remainder filled in from reference TRBV9 and TRBJ2-7): DSGVTQTPKHLITATGQRVTLRCSPRSGDLSVYWYQQSLDQGLQFLIQYYNGEERAKGNILERFSAQQFPDLHSELNLSSLELGDSALYFCASSRQGGSYEQYFGPGTRLTVT.

The chain couples TRBV5-1 to TRBJ1-6, with 10 bases aligning to TRBD1. This CDR3 is 17 amino acids long. V shed 0 bases, J shed 7 bases, and the junction held 7 bases outside the gene matches. Per the germline V gene, CDR1 is SGHRS and CDR2 is YFSETQ. In DNA, the CDR3 is TGCGCCAGCAGCTTGGGGACAGGGGGTATGAGGAATTCACCCCTCCACTTT. Translating gives CASSLGTGGMRNSPLHF.

The rearrangement links TRBV7-6 to TRBJ1-2; maybe TRBD1 (5 bases). V was clipped by 0 bases and J by 5 bases, with 13 bases between them. Per germline, CDR1 SGHVS and CDR2 FNYEAQ. The CDR3 is 15 amino acids. The CDR3: CASSLAVGAGYGYTF. The CDR3, as DNA: TGTGCCAGCAGCTTAGCCGTAGGGGCCGGTTATGGCTACACCTTC.

This clone was found a few times. This chain uses TRBV5-8 with TRBJ2-3, with a possible D match to TRBD2 (5 bases). This CDR3 region has 17 residues. Germline CDR1 SGHTS, CDR2 YDEGEE. V was trimmed by 7 bases and J by 0 bases, leaving 21 bases between them. CDR3 DNA: TGTGCCAGCCCAGGAGCGGTAGACCGACCTAGCACAGATACGCAGTATTTT. This codes for CASPGAVDRPSTDTQYF.

The gene calls are TRBV5-1 and TRBJ2-7; D might be TRBD1 (5 bases). The CDR3 loop spans 15 amino acids. V was cut by 0 bases and J by 10 bases, with 20 bases left in between. From germline, CDR1 is SGHRS and CDR2 YFSETQ. The CDR3 loop is CASSLDGALDRFQYF. In nucleotides, the CDR3 is TGCGCCAGCAGCTTGGATGGGGCGCTAGACAGATTTCAGTACTTC.

In this sample, this clone turned up once. This chain uses TRBV6-2 or TRBV6-3 with TRBJ2-2, with TRBD1 matching over 7 bases. The CDR3 length is 17 residues. After removal of 2 bases from V and 2 bases from J, the junction contained 8 bases not matched to a gene. CDR1 and CDR2 (germline): MNHEY, SVGEGT. The CDR3 nucleotides read TGTGCCAGCAGTTACCCCAAAAACAGGGGTAACACCGGGGAGCTGTTTTTT. Protein product: CASSYPKNRGNTGELFF.

In DNA form, the CDR3 reads TGTGCCATCAGTACAGGGGGCGTTAGGGATAATGAAAAACTGTTTTTT. As protein: CAISTGGVRDNEKLFF. The chain combines TRBV10-3 with TRBJ1-4; 9 bases align to TRBD1. The CDR3 runs 16 residues. Trimming at V came to 5 bases and at J to 4 bases, leaving 8 bases not matched to a gene. The V gene's germline CDR1 is ENHRY and CDR2 SYGVKD.

DNA for the CDR3: TGTGCCAGCAGCTCCTTGGGGGCCCGGAGAAACACCATATATTTT. This codes for CASSSLGARRNTIYF. The chain has TRBV7-9 and TRBJ1-3, with D maybe TRBD1 (6 bases). CDR3 length equals 15 residues. From germline, CDR1 is SEHNR and CDR2 FQNEAQ (reference sequence). The V and J ends lost 4 bases and 5 bases respectively, with 15 bases between them.

The CDR3 region has the DNA TGTGCCAGCAGTTCCTACGGACAGGGAGTGACTGAAGCTTTCTTT. It codes for CASSSYGQGVTEAFF. The V and J genes are TRBV6-5 and TRBJ1-1, with 8 nucleotides matching TRBD1. The trim removed 4 bases at V and 5 bases at J, leaving 9 bases unmatched. This CDR3 is 15 amino acids long. In germline, CDR1 is MNHEY, CDR2 SVGAGI.

This chain uses TRBV27 with TRBJ2-1, with D possibly TRBD1 on 5 matching bases. Trimming took 5 bases from V and 12 from J, leaving 17 bases between them. The CDR3 consists of 13 residues. Germline V CDR1 and CDR2: MNHEY, SMNVEV (reference sequence). Written as DNA, the CDR3 is TGTGCCAGCAGTCGAACCTCCCGCAGGGCGCAGTTCTTC. This translates into CASSRTSRRAQFF.

The chain uses TRBV6-2 or TRBV6-3 and TRBJ2-7; 10 bases are a match to TRBD1. Germline trimming cut 4 bases from V and 2 bases from J; bases unmatched to any gene: 11. The germline V gene encodes CDR1 MNHEY and CDR2 SVGEGT. The CDR3 sequence is 17 residues long. CDR3 sequence: CASSLGTGDFGTYEQYF. CDR3 nucleotide sequence: TGTGCCAGCAGTTTAGGGACAGGGGATTTCGGGACCTACGAGCAGTACTTC.

This chain connects TRBV24-1 to TRBJ2-3; a weak D match, TRBD2 (5 bases). The V end was cut by 1 base, the J end by 0 bases, with 10 bases between. CDR1 and CDR2 from the germline V gene are KGHDR and SFDVKD. The CDR3 sequence is 16 residues long. DNA for the CDR3: TGTGCCACCAGTGATTTCGCCGGGATTAGCACAGATACGCAGTATTTT. Encoded protein: CATSDFAGISTDTQYF.

Here the CDR3 reads CASSGGPPAGGNEQFF. DNA for the CDR3: TGTGCCAGCAGCGGGGGCCCGCCAGCGGGAGGGAATGAGCAGTTCTTC. J is TRBJ2-1 and V is TRBV9; 10 nucleotides match TRBD2. Trimming at V came to 3 bases and at J to 7 bases, leaving 10 bases not matched to a gene. CDR1 SGDLS and CDR2 YYNGEE come from the germline V gene. The CDR3 extends over 16 amino acids.